This T cell receptor (beta chain) comes out of a study of T cell repertoires in cytomegalovirus infection. Study outcomes and limitations: Using cumulative public TCR beta family frequency, the authors identified those who carried CMV together with the relevant HLA.

TCRdb re-called the reads with MiXCR, one entry per CDR3 protein. The data contain 400,000 to 550,000 distinct CDR3 sequences, over 9% of them singletons. At least ten counts were recorded for this clonotype. Its target is unknown. V gave up 3 bases and J gave up 2 bases, with 14 bases separating them. This CDR3 is built from 15 residues. The rearrangement links TRBV12-3 or TRBV12-4 to TRBJ2-7; no definite D call. The sequencing input was PBMCs. This TCR came from a human donor in good health (CMV status not recorded). Some clones in this sample may be carry-over from other donors' samples. CDR3 sequence reads: CASSFGLNGPYEQYF. CDR3 sequence (DNA): TGTGCCAGCAGTTTTGGTTTGAACGGCCCCTACGAGCAGTACTTC.